The rows below give T cell receptor beta chains drawn from one sample of a study of Ad26.COV2.S vaccination and SARS-CoV-2 variants. Repertoires were generated with immunoSEQ multiplex PCR, while TCRdb's copy carries only in-frame clones and drops some. The sample holds about 180,000 clones; around 88% are singletons and the top ten take more than 4.5%. The sample consisted of peripheral blood, taken after recovery from COVID-19. These receptors were collected from a human donor who had recovered from COVID-19. Each CDR3 is given with its conserved first and last residue. Each record gives: clone size, V gene, J gene, D gene, CDR3 protein, CDR3 DNA. The D gene is left open where the match is weak. Clone size, where shown, is once, few, many, or a class for clones that have expanded.

clone size: .; V gene: TRBV6-1; J gene: TRBJ1-5; D gene: .; CDR3 protein: CASSEAGSSQHF; CDR3 DNA: TGTGCCAGCAGTGAAGCGGGCAGTTCCCAGCATTTT
clone size: .; V gene: TRBV9; J gene: TRBJ1-1; D gene: .; CDR3 protein: CASSVGGWGTEAFF; CDR3 DNA: TGTGCCAGCAGCGTAGGAGGGTGGGGCACTGAAGCTTTCTTT
clone size: .; V gene: TRBV19; J gene: TRBJ2-1; D gene: TRBD2; CDR3 protein: CATQASGRHNEQFF; CDR3 DNA: TGTGCCACCCAGGCTAGCGGGAGACACAATGAGCAGTTCTTC
clone size: .; V gene: TRBV19; J gene: TRBJ1-2; D gene: .; CDR3 protein: CASSIFLGDPGTNYGYTF; CDR3 DNA: TGTGCCAGTAGTATATTTCTAGGCGACCCTGGAACTAACTATGGCTACACCTTC
clone size: .; V gene: TRBV30; J gene: TRBJ1-4; D gene: .; CDR3 protein: CAWRKNRSNEKLFF; CDR3 DNA: TGTGCCTGGAGAAAAAACAGGTCTAATGAAAAACTGTTTTTT
clone size: .; V gene: TRBV9; J gene: TRBJ2-7; D gene: TRBD2; CDR3 protein: CASSVAGTTPSYEQYF; CDR3 DNA: TGTGCCAGCAGCGTAGCTGGGACTACACCCTCCTACGAGCAGTACTTC
clone size: .; V gene: TRBV6-5; J gene: TRBJ2-7; D gene: .; CDR3 protein: CASRAGPAYEQYF; CDR3 DNA: TGTGCCAGCAGGGCAGGACCTGCCTACGAGCAGTACTTC
clone size: .; V gene: TRBV5-1; J gene: TRBJ2-5; D gene: .; CDR3 protein: CASSLWGERETQYF; CDR3 DNA: TGCGCCAGCAGCTTGTGGGGGGAGAGGGAGACCCAGTACTTC
clone size: .; V gene: TRBV7-8; J gene: TRBJ2-3; D gene: .; CDR3 protein: CASSLGQTSTDTQYF; CDR3 DNA: TGTGCCAGCAGCTTAGGGCAGACTAGCACAGATACGCAGTATTTT
clone size: .; V gene: TRBV30; J gene: TRBJ2-7; D gene: TRBD1; CDR3 protein: CAWSAQIDRAYEQYF; CDR3 DNA: TGTGCCTGGAGTGCCCAAATAGACAGGGCCTACGAGCAGTACTTC
clone size: few; V gene: TRBV5-1; J gene: TRBJ2-5; D gene: .; CDR3 protein: CASSLDSTQETQYF; CDR3 DNA: TGCGCCAGCAGCTTGGACAGCACCCAAGAGACCCAGTACTTC
clone size: .; V gene: TRBV2; J gene: TRBJ2-7; D gene: TRBD1; CDR3 protein: CASRRGQADYEQYF; CDR3 DNA: TGTGCCAGCAGAAGGGGACAGGCTGACTACGAGCAGTACTTC
clone size: .; V gene: TRBV20-1; J gene: TRBJ1-1; D gene: TRBD1; CDR3 protein: CSTGTGLEAFF; CDR3 DNA: TGCAGCACGGGGACAGGCCTTGAAGCTTTCTTT
clone size: .; V gene: TRBV7-9; J gene: TRBJ1-2; D gene: .; CDR3 protein: CASSLGGADYTF; CDR3 DNA: TGTGCCAGCAGCTTAGGCGGGGCGGACTACACCTTC
clone size: .; V gene: TRBV4-1; J gene: TRBJ1-6; D gene: .; CDR3 protein: CASSQDRIWNSPLHF; CDR3 DNA: TGCGCCAGCAGCCAAGATAGGATTTGGAATTCACCCCTCCACTTT
clone size: once; V gene: TRBV6-5; J gene: TRBJ2-7; D gene: TRBD1; CDR3 protein: CATTTGGLDYEQYF; CDR3 DNA: TGTGCCACAACTACAGGGGGGCTTGACTACGAGCAGTACTTC
clone size: .; V gene: TRBV19; J gene: TRBJ2-5; D gene: .; CDR3 protein: CATRQAGETQYF; CDR3 DNA: TGTGCCACTCGGCAGGCAGGGGAGACCCAGTACTTC
clone size: .; V gene: TRBV21-1; J gene: TRBJ2-7; D gene: .; CDR3 protein: CASSKVPRGTYEQYF; CDR3 DNA: TGTGCCAGCAGCAAAGTACCGCGGGGGACCTACGAGCAGTACTTC
clone size: once; V gene: TRBV27; J gene: TRBJ1-2; D gene: .; CDR3 protein: CASILTPSRGLEGYTF; CDR3 DNA: TGTGCCAGCATTCTGACTCCTTCGAGGGGCCTCGAGGGCTACACCTTC
clone size: .; V gene: TRBV7-3; J gene: TRBJ2-3; D gene: .; CDR3 protein: CASSLTGPTDTQYF; CDR3 DNA: TGTGCCAGCAGCTTAACAGGTCCCACAGATACGCAGTATTTT
clone size: .; V gene: TRBV12-3/TRBV12-4; J gene: TRBJ2-3; D gene: .; CDR3 protein: CASSANRAQYF; CDR3 DNA: TGTGCCAGCAGTGCGAACCGGGCGCAGTATTTT
clone size: .; V gene: TRBV3-1/TRBV3-2; J gene: TRBJ2-2; D gene: .; CDR3 protein: CASSHHTGELFF; CDR3 DNA: TGTGCCAGCAGCCACCACACCGGGGAGCTGTTTTTT
clone size: .; V gene: TRBV30; J gene: TRBJ2-3; D gene: TRBD2; CDR3 protein: CAWSSLPGLAGTGSTDTQYF; CDR3 DNA: TGTGCCTGGAGTTCACTCCCTGGACTAGCGGGGACTGGGAGCACAGATACGCAGTATTTT
clone size: .; V gene: TRBV5-1; J gene: TRBJ2-2; D gene: .; CDR3 protein: CASTDLGTGELFF; CDR3 DNA: TGCGCCAGCACCGATCTAGGGACCGGGGAGCTGTTTTTT
clone size: few; V gene: TRBV5-1; J gene: TRBJ2-5; D gene: TRBD1; CDR3 protein: CASSPQADRVETQYF; CDR3 DNA: TGCGCCAGCAGCCCCCAGGCGGACAGGGTGGAGACCCAGTACTTC
clone size: .; V gene: TRBV25-1; J gene: TRBJ1-2; D gene: .; CDR3 protein: CASSEFGSGYTF; CDR3 DNA: TGTGCCAGCAGTGAATTTGGGAGTGGCTACACCTTC
clone size: once; V gene: TRBV5-4; J gene: TRBJ2-5; D gene: .; CDR3 protein: CASSSLGPRETQYF; CDR3 DNA: TGTGCCAGCAGCTCCTTAGGTCCCCGGGAGACCCAGTACTTC
clone size: few; V gene: TRBV4-2; J gene: TRBJ1-5; D gene: .; CDR3 protein: CASSQGDYSNQPQHF; CDR3 DNA: TGTGCCAGCAGCCAAGGGGACTATAGCAATCAGCCCCAGCATTTT
clone size: .; V gene: TRBV30; J gene: TRBJ1-2; D gene: .; CDR3 protein: CAWSTNYGYTF; CDR3 DNA: TGTGCCTGGAGTACTAACTATGGCTACACCTTC
clone size: .; V gene: TRBV28; J gene: TRBJ2-2; D gene: .; CDR3 protein: CASSPVGPNTGELFF; CDR3 DNA: TGTGCCAGCTCTCCCGTCGGGCCCAACACCGGGGAGCTGTTTTTT
clone size: .; V gene: TRBV2; J gene: TRBJ1-1; D gene: TRBD1; CDR3 protein: CAHQDGQGQGAQGCTEAFF; CDR3 DNA: TGTGCACATCAGGACGGGCAGGGGCAGGGGGCGCAGGGGTGCACTGAAGCTTTCTTT
clone size: once; V gene: TRBV5-1; J gene: TRBJ2-1; D gene: TRBD2; CDR3 protein: CASSLERSSGRNEQFF; CDR3 DNA: TGCGCCAGCAGCTTGGAGCGGTCTAGCGGGCGCAATGAGCAGTTCTTC
clone size: .; V gene: TRBV5-4; J gene: TRBJ2-1; D gene: TRBD2; CDR3 protein: CASSPSGGSYNEQFF; CDR3 DNA: TGTGCCAGCAGCCCCAGCGGGGGGTCGTACAATGAGCAGTTCTTC
clone size: .; V gene: TRBV15; J gene: TRBJ2-7; D gene: .; CDR3 protein: CATGERGSSYEQYF; CDR3 DNA: TGTGCCACCGGAGAGCGTGGCTCCTCCTACGAGCAGTACTTC
clone size: few; V gene: TRBV6-5; J gene: TRBJ1-3; D gene: TRBD1; CDR3 protein: CASSYTGGFSGNTIYF; CDR3 DNA: TGTGCCAGCAGCTACACAGGGGGCTTCTCTGGAAACACCATATATTTT
clone size: .; V gene: TRBV6-5; J gene: TRBJ2-2; D gene: TRBD2; CDR3 protein: CASQYSGGTGELFF; CDR3 DNA: TGTGCCAGCCAGTACAGCGGGGGGACCGGGGAGCTGTTTTTT
clone size: .; V gene: TRBV30; J gene: TRBJ2-3; D gene: .; CDR3 protein: CAWSQLEDTQYF; CDR3 DNA: TGTGCCTGGAGCCAGCTGGAAGATACGCAGTATTTT
clone size: .; V gene: TRBV10-3; J gene: TRBJ1-2; D gene: .; CDR3 protein: CAITRISAYGYTF; CDR3 DNA: TGTGCCATCACCAGGATCTCCGCCTATGGCTACACCTTC
clone size: .; V gene: TRBV7-8; J gene: TRBJ2-3; D gene: TRBD2; CDR3 protein: CASSPWTSGPTDTQYF; CDR3 DNA: TGTGCCAGCAGCCCTTGGACTAGTGGGCCCACAGATACGCAGTATTTT
clone size: .; V gene: TRBV9; J gene: TRBJ2-3; D gene: TRBD2; CDR3 protein: CASTTGGGTDTQYF; CDR3 DNA: TGTGCCAGCACCACGGGGGGGGGCACAGATACGCAGTATTTT
clone size: .; V gene: TRBV3-1/TRBV3-2; J gene: TRBJ2-2; D gene: .; CDR3 protein: CASSQDRRGIFNTGELFF; CDR3 DNA: TGTGCCAGCAGCCAAGATCGAAGGGGGATCTTCAACACCGGGGAGCTGTTTTTT
clone size: .; V gene: TRBV5-6; J gene: TRBJ2-5; D gene: .; CDR3 protein: CASKVVAQETQYF; CDR3 DNA: TGTGCCAGCAAGGTTGTCGCACAAGAGACCCAGTACTTC
clone size: .; V gene: TRBV30; J gene: TRBJ2-7; D gene: TRBD1; CDR3 protein: CAWSVGDRAISYEQYF; CDR3 DNA: TGTGCCTGGAGTGTAGGGGACAGGGCCATCTCCTACGAGCAGTACTTC
clone size: .; V gene: TRBV3-1/TRBV3-2; J gene: TRBJ2-3; D gene: .; CDR3 protein: CASSQASHSTDTQYF; CDR3 DNA: TGTGCCAGCAGCCAAGCCAGCCATTCCACAGATACGCAGTATTTT
clone size: .; V gene: TRBV7-3; J gene: TRBJ2-1; D gene: .; CDR3 protein: CASSPLGESYNEQFF; CDR3 DNA: TGTGCCAGCAGCCCCCTAGGGGAGTCCTACAATGAGCAGTTCTTC
clone size: .; V gene: TRBV5-1; J gene: TRBJ2-2; D gene: .; CDR3 protein: CASSLVGTGELFF; CDR3 DNA: TGCGCCAGCAGCTTGGTTGGGACCGGGGAGCTGTTTTTT
clone size: .; V gene: TRBV29-1; J gene: TRBJ2-2; D gene: TRBD1; CDR3 protein: CSAGPGTAHTGELFF; CDR3 DNA: TGCAGCGCCGGGCCCGGGACAGCACACACCGGGGAGCTGTTTTTT
clone size: .; V gene: TRBV9; J gene: TRBJ1-6; D gene: .; CDR3 protein: CASSVDAGPPFPLHF; CDR3 DNA: TGTGCCAGCAGCGTAGACGCGGGGCCTCCTTTTCCCCTCCACTTT
clone size: .; V gene: TRBV7-3; J gene: TRBJ2-5; D gene: .; CDR3 protein: CASSPAGRGQETQYF; CDR3 DNA: TGTGCCAGCAGCCCGGCGGGACGAGGCCAAGAGACCCAGTACTTC
clone size: .; V gene: TRBV29-1; J gene: TRBJ1-1; D gene: TRBD1; CDR3 protein: CSVEGGQGNTEAFF; CDR3 DNA: TGCAGCGTTGAAGGGGGACAGGGAAACACTGAAGCTTTCTTT
clone size: once; V gene: TRBV7-9; J gene: TRBJ2-1; D gene: .; CDR3 protein: CASSPSFLVNYNEQFF; CDR3 DNA: TGTGCCAGCAGCCCAAGTTTCCTAGTAAACTACAATGAGCAGTTCTTC
clone size: once; V gene: TRBV11-1; J gene: TRBJ2-5; D gene: TRBD1; CDR3 protein: CASSSGQGAAETQYF; CDR3 DNA: TGTGCCAGCAGCTCAGGACAGGGGGCAGCGGAGACCCAGTACTTC
clone size: .; V gene: TRBV9; J gene: TRBJ2-1; D gene: TRBD2; CDR3 protein: CASSTLVLAGGPYNEQFF; CDR3 DNA: TGTGCCAGCAGCACCCTAGTCCTAGCGGGAGGCCCCTACAATGAGCAGTTCTTC
clone size: .; V gene: TRBV16; J gene: TRBJ1-2; D gene: TRBD1; CDR3 protein: CASSSRDRAGYGYTF; CDR3 DNA: TGTGCCAGCAGCAGCCGGGACAGGGCAGGCTATGGCTACACCTTC
clone size: .; V gene: TRBV5-1; J gene: TRBJ1-2; D gene: .; CDR3 protein: CASSRSPREPSGDYGYTF; CDR3 DNA: TGCGCCAGCAGCAGATCGCCCAGGGAGCCAAGTGGGGACTATGGCTACACCTTC
clone size: few; V gene: TRBV9; J gene: TRBJ1-6; D gene: .; CDR3 protein: CASSVTYNSPLHF; CDR3 DNA: TGTGCCAGCAGCGTAACCTATAATTCACCCCTCCACTTT
clone size: .; V gene: TRBV7-9; J gene: TRBJ1-1; D gene: TRBD1; CDR3 protein: CASSPGQGARYTEAFF; CDR3 DNA: TGTGCCAGCAGCCCGGGACAGGGGGCGCGTTATACTGAAGCTTTCTTT
clone size: .; V gene: TRBV4-1; J gene: TRBJ1-1; D gene: .; CDR3 protein: CASSQIGGADEAFF; CDR3 DNA: TGCGCCAGCAGCCAAATCGGGGGCGCTGATGAAGCTTTCTTT
clone size: few; V gene: TRBV4-1; J gene: TRBJ1-1; D gene: .; CDR3 protein: CASSQLTGLNTEAFF; CDR3 DNA: TGCGCCAGCAGCCAACTAACAGGCCTGAACACTGAAGCTTTCTTT
clone size: .; V gene: TRBV7-2; J gene: TRBJ2-7; D gene: TRBD2; CDR3 protein: CASSSSSGRDYEQYF; CDR3 DNA: TGTGCCAGCAGCTCTTCTAGCGGGAGGGACTACGAGCAGTACTTC